Below, 22 T cell receptor beta chains from the same sample are listed, as sequenced in a study of T cell clonality in common variable immunodeficiency. Assay: immunoSEQ multiplex PCR; the TCRdb copy retains only in-frame clones and omits some. Observed in the sample are under 45,000 clones, none of them singletons. Sequencing was done on a sample of peripheral blood mononuclear cells. Source of these receptors: a person aged 18 to 70 in good health.

The table lists this clone with many counts. The DNA ends 3 residues before the CDR3 does, and the rest of the CDR3 is filled in from the germline J gene. This rearrangement joins TRBV7-9 to TRBJ2-5; D unresolved. The germline CDR1 and CDR2 sequences are SEHNR and FQNEAQ (reference sequence). V gave up 2 bases and J gave up 5 bases, with 9 bases separating them. The CDR3 consists of 13 residues. CDR3 DNA (partial): TGTGCCAGCAGCTTAACTGAGTCGGAGACC. Translating gives CASSLTESET. The full-length CDR3 reads as CASSLTESETQYF.

This clone was counted many times. The CDR3 loop reads CASSIRGVNIQYF. The sequenced CDR3 bases are TGTGCCAGTAGTATCCGGGGGGTAAACATT. This rearrangement joins TRBV19 to TRBJ2-4, with 7 bases fitting TRBD2. The read is 3 residues too short to cover the CDR3 end, so that end is filled in from the germline J gene. V gave up 3 bases and J gave up 6 bases; unmatched junction bases: 2. CDR1 LNHDA and CDR2 SQIVND come from the germline V gene (reference sequence). The CDR3 has 13 amino acids.

This clone was observed a handful of times. The CDR3 is cut off 3 residues early in the read; its end comes from the germline J gene. The rearrangement links TRBV20-1 to TRBJ2-3; weak D call: TRBD1 (7 bases). The CDR3 contains 14 residues. The germline V gene encodes CDR1 DFQATT and CDR2 SNEGSKA (reference sequence). The CDR3 loop is CSVRGAGHQETQYF. CDR3 DNA (partial): TGCAGTGTCAGGGGGGCAGGGCACCAAGAGACG.

This clone was observed at least ten times. The sequence runs out 3 residues before the end of the CDR3; the remainder is reconstructed from the germline J gene. This chain uses TRBV5-4 with TRBJ2-7; 11 bases line up with TRBD2. The CDR3 contains 16 residues. Germline CDR1 and CDR2: SGHNT and YYREEE (reference sequence). The V segment lost 1 base and the J segment 2 bases; nucleotides outside the gene matches: 5. The sequenced part of the CDR3 DNA is TGTGCCAGCAGCTTGAGACTAGCGGGGTCTACCTACGAG. Translated: CASSLRLAGSTYE. The whole CDR3 sequence is CASSLRLAGSTYEQYF.

Notes on this clone: Read sequence stops 3 residues before the CDR3 end, and the germline J gene provides the missing end. The chain is built from TRBV5-1 and TRBJ1-2; TRBD1 aligns across 7 bases. In germline, CDR1 is SGHRS, CDR2 YFSETQ. The CDR3 is made up of 14 amino acids. J was trimmed by 7 bases and V by 4 bases; bases with no gene match: 10. The CDR3 sequence is CASSVTGSPRGYTF. Incomplete CDR3 DNA: TGCGCCAGCAGCGTGACAGGGTCCCCTCGTGGC.

Turning to this clone: The CDR3 end is not reached by the read, which stops 3 residues before it; the germline J gene fills it in. V gene TRBV11-2 combines with J gene TRBJ2-7; 9 positions match TRBD2. Losses at the gene ends were 3 bases for V and 1 base for J; bases not matched to a gene: 4. The CDR3 has 15 residues. Germline loops: CDR1 SGHAT, CDR2 FQNNGV. The CDR3 loop is CASSFGAGGSYEQYF. Partial CDR3 DNA: TGTGCCAGCAGCTTCGGGGCGGGGGGGTCCTACGAG.

This clone was detected many times. The CDR3 is cut off 3 residues early in the read; its end comes from the germline J gene. V gene TRBV14 combines with J gene TRBJ2-2; D is ambiguous. From germline, CDR1 is SGHDN and CDR2 FVKESK. The germline V and J ends were trimmed by 2 bases and 1 base, with 5 bases remaining between them. The CDR3 is 14 amino acids. The sequenced part of the CDR3 DNA is TGTGCCAGCAGCCAAACGGTGAACACCGGGGAG. It codes for CASSQTVNTGE. The entire CDR3 is CASSQTVNTGELFF.

This clone was seen a few times. The read ends 3 residues early relative to the CDR3; the germline J gene fills the gap. The sample has other DNA sequences that encode this CDR3 too. The chain carries TRBV11-1 and TRBJ2-5; D gene ambiguous. The CDR3 has 14 residues. Trimming shortened V by 1 base and J by 0 bases, and 6 bases separated the two germline ends. Germline V CDR1 and CDR2: SGHAT, FQDESV (reference sequence). Partial CDR3 DNA: TGTGCCAGCAGCTTAGGTGGCTACCAAGAGACC. It yields the protein CASSLGGYQET. The full CDR3 is CASSLGGYQETQYF.

This clone was picked up many times. Sequencing ends 3 residues short of the CDR3 end; the germline J gene provides the rest. The J gene is TRBJ2-7, the V gene TRBV18, with D tentatively TRBD1 (6 bases). Germline V gene sequence: CDR1 KGHSH, CDR2 LQKENI. V lost 3 bases to trimming and J lost 5 bases, with 14 bases between them. This CDR3 spans 14 amino acids. CDR3 residues: CASSPPTGLNEQYF. The part of the CDR3 DNA that was read is TGTGCCAGCTCACCGCCTACAGGGCTCAACGAG.

Remarks on this clone: The read gets to within 3 residues of the CDR3 end, and the germline J gene fills in the rest. The chain carries TRBV20-1 and TRBJ1-1, with 9 bases identical to TRBD1. V dropped 2 bases and J dropped 5; count of bases not matched to a gene: 12. The germline V gene encodes CDR1 DFQATT and CDR2 SNEGSKA (reference sequence). This CDR3 spans 16 amino acids. The sequenced CDR3 bases are TGCAGTGCTAGAAAGTCCGGGAGACAGGGGGTAACTGAA. Translated: CSARKSGRQGVTE. The full CDR3 protein is CSARKSGRQGVTEAFF.

At least ten counts were recorded for this clone. The CDR3 end lies 3 residues beyond the end of the read and is filled in from the germline J gene. J is TRBJ2-7 and V is TRBV5-1; TRBD1 agrees at 7 bases. Per germline, CDR1 SGHRS and CDR2 YFSETQ. This CDR3 spans 14 amino acids. The V gene end was trimmed by 4 bases and the J gene end by 3 bases; junction bases not matched to a gene: 7. The CDR3 region is CASSVTGQNYEQYF. Partial CDR3 DNA: TGCGCCAGCAGCGTGACGGGACAGAACTACGAG.

This clone was detected many times. The missing CDR3 end, 3 residues past where the read stops, is filled in from the germline J gene. The V gene is TRBV5-1, the J gene TRBJ1-2, with unresolved D. Trimming left V 2 bases short and J 2 bases short, with 13 bases between. The CDR3 runs 15 residues. Germline values: CDR1 SGHRS, CDR2 YFSETQ. The CDR3 bases that were read are TGCGCCAGCAGCTTAGGATTGGCGGAGAACTATGGC. This sequence encodes CASSLGLAENYG. The whole CDR3 protein reads CASSLGLAENYGYTF.

This clone is medium-sized by share. The missing CDR3 end, 3 residues past where the read stops, is filled in from the germline J gene. This chain links TRBV20-1 with TRBJ2-4; perhaps TRBD1 as D (5 bases). The CDR3 loop spans 14 amino acids. Germline V gene data show CDR1 as DFQATT and CDR2 as SNEGSKA (reference sequence). V dropped 5 bases and J dropped 4 bases, with 15 bases sitting between them. CDR3 region: CSAPTMQGKNIQYF. Partial CDR3 DNA: TGCAGTGCTCCCACGATGCAGGGAAAAAACATT.

A few counts support this clone. The read comes to an end 3 residues before the CDR3 does, leaving the germline J gene to fill in the end. This rearrangement joins TRBV18 to TRBJ1-4; unclear D gene. Trimming removed 5 bases from V and 5 bases from J, with 15 bases in between. This CDR3 is 15 amino acids long. The germline gives CDR1 KGHSH, CDR2 LQKENI. The CDR3 DNA, read in part, is TGTGCCAGCTCAGGGCAGTTTGGGCCAAATGAAAAA. Its protein is CASSGQFGPNEK. The whole CDR3 sequence reads CASSGQFGPNEKLFF.

This clone was observed at least ten times. The CDR3 is CSALVGGGNEKLFF. Incomplete CDR3 DNA: TGCAGTGCTCTGGTGGGCGGGGGTAATGAAAAG. This chain links TRBV20-1 with TRBJ2-2; 7 bases match TRBD2. The sequenced fragment ends 3 residues before the CDR3 boundary, so the rest is inferred from the germline J gene. The germline V gene encodes CDR1 DFQATT and CDR2 SNEGSKA (reference sequence). CDR3 size: 14 residues.

The table lists this clone with a few counts. A junction boundary mismatches the germline segment, possibly from a read error. The read gets to within 3 residues of the CDR3 end, and the germline J gene fills in the rest. This chain links TRBV13 with TRBJ2-3; 9 nucleotides match TRBD2. Germline V lookup: CDR1 PRHDT, CDR2 FYEKMQ (reference sequence). This CDR3 contains 14 residues. CDR3 amino acids: CASSLGGLAETQYF. The DNA read from the CDR3 is TGTGCCAGCAGCTTAGGGGGACTAGCAGAGACG.

This clone was seen ten or more times. Other DNA sequences of this sample code for an identical CDR3. The covered CDR3 bases are TGTGCCAGCAGCCCCCAGGGTGGGGAGACTGAAAAA. The encoded protein is CASSPQGGETEK. The entire CDR3 sequence reads CASSPQGGETEKLFF. The J gene is TRBJ1-4, the V gene TRBV7-9, with D perhaps TRBD1 (5 bases). The read terminates 3 residues ahead of where the CDR3 ends, so the germline J gene completes it. Germline CDR1 is SEHNR and CDR2 is FQNEAQ (reference sequence). V was trimmed by 5 bases and J by 7 bases, leaving 17 bases between them. CDR3 size: 15 residues.

Turning to this clone: The missing CDR3 end, 3 residues past where the read stops, is filled in from the germline J gene. This chain links TRBV5-6 with TRBJ1-1, with D possibly TRBD1 on 5 matching bases. V lost 2 bases and J 2 bases, leaving 10 bases between the germline ends. From germline, CDR1 is SGHDT and CDR2 YYEEEE. The CDR3 loop spans 14 amino acids. CDR3 DNA (partial): TGTGCCAGCAGCTTCCTGACAGTCAACACTGAA. As protein: CASSFLTVNTE. The full CDR3 reads CASSFLTVNTEAFF.

This clone has ten or more counts. The read stops 3 residues short of the end of the CDR3; the missing end is completed from the germline J gene. The chain is built from TRBV20-1 and TRBJ2-3, with TRBD2 identical over 9 bases. This CDR3 comprises 16 residues. V trimming: 0 bases; J trimming: 3 bases; junction bases outside the gene matches: 7. CDR1 is DFQATT and CDR2 is SNEGSKA in the germline V gene (reference sequence). CDR3 sequence reads: CSARDRRGGLTDTQYF. Incomplete CDR3 DNA: TGCAGTGCTAGAGATCGGCGGGGGGGCCTGACAGATACG.

This clone was detected a few times. The read halts 3 residues ahead of the CDR3 end, with the missing end drawn from the germline J gene. The V and J genes are TRBV19 and TRBJ2-7, with 8 bases lining up with TRBD2. CDR1 LNHDA and CDR2 SQIVND come from the germline V gene (reference sequence). Trimming took 5 bases from V and 2 from J; bases not matched to a gene: 5. The CDR3 length is 14 residues. Partial CDR3 DNA: TGTGCCAGTAGTCTGCTAGCGGGCCCCTACGAG. This gives the protein CASSLLAGPYE. The CDR3, in full, reads CASSLLAGPYEQYF.

With regard to this clone: The read ends 3 residues shy of where the CDR3 ends; the end is completed using the germline J gene. The chain links TRBV2 to TRBJ1-4; 10 bases are shared with TRBD1. J lost 8 bases, V lost 5 bases, and 5 bases had no gene match. The CDR3 spans 14 residues. CDR1 SNHLY and CDR2 FYNNEI come from the germline V gene. The sequenced CDR3 bases are TGTGCCAGCAGTAGACAGGGGGCGCAGGAAAAA. It yields the protein CASSRQGAQEK. The full CDR3 reads CASSRQGAQEKLFF.

Ten or more counts support this clone. The CDR3 end falls 3 residues outside the read, so it is completed with the germline J gene. The chain uses TRBV6-2 or TRBV6-3 and TRBJ1-4; D gene unclear. The CDR3 totals 14 residues. Trimming took 2 bases from V and 3 from J, leaving 7 bases between them. The germline V gene has CDR1 MNHEY and CDR2 SVGEGT. The part of the CDR3 DNA that was read is TGTGCCAGCAGTTACGAGGCCCCTAATGAAAAA. As protein: CASSYEAPNEK. The whole CDR3 protein is CASSYEAPNEKLFF.